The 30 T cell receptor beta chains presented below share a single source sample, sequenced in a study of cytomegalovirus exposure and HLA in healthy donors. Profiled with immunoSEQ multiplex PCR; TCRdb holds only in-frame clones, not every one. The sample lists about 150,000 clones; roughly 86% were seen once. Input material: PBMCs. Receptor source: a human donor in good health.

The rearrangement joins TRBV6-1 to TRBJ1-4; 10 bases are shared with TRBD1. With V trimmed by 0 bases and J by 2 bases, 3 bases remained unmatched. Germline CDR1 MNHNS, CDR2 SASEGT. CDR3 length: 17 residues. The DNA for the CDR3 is TGTGCCAGCAGTGAAGCGGACAGGGGGTGGACTAATGAAAAACTGTTTTTT. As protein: CASSEADRGWTNEKLFF.

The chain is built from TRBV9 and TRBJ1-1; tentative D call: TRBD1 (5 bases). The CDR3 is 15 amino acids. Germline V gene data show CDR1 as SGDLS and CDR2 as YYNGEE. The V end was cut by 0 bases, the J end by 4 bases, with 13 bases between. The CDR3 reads CASSVEDSWGTEAFF. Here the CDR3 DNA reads TGTGCCAGCAGCGTAGAAGACAGTTGGGGCACTGAAGCTTTCTTT.

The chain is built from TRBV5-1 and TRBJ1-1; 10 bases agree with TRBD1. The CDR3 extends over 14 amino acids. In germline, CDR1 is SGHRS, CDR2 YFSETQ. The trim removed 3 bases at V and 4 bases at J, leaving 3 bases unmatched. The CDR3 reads CASSSTGGITEAFF. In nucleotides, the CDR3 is TGCGCCAGCAGCTCGACAGGGGGCATCACTGAAGCTTTCTTT. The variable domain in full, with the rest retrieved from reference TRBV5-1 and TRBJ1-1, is KAGVTQTPRYLIKTRGQQVTLSCSPISGHRSVSWYQQTPGQGLQFLFEYFSETQRNKGNFPGRFSGRQFSNSRSEMNVSTLELGDSALYLCASSSTGGITEAFFGQGTRLTVV.

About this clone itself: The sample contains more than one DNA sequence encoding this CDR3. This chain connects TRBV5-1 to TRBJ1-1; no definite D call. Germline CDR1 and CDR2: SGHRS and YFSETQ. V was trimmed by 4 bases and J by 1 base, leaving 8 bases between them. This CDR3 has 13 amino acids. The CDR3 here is CASSDRGNTEAFF. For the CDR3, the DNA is TGCGCCAGCAGCGACCGCGGGAACACTGAAGCTTTCTTT.

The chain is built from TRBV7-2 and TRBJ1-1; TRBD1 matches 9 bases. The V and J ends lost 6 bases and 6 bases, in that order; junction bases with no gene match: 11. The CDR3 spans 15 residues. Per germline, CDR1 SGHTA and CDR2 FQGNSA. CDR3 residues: CASRRTGAANPEAFF. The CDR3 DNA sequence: TGTGCCAGCAGGAGGACAGGGGCCGCTAACCCTGAAGCTTTCTTT.

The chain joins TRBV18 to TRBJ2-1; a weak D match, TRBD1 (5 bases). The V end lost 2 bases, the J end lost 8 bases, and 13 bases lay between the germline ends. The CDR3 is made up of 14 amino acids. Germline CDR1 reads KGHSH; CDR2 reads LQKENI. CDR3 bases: TGTGCCAGCTCACCAGTCCAGGGTAGGCATGAGCAGTTCTTC. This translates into CASSPVQGRHEQFF.

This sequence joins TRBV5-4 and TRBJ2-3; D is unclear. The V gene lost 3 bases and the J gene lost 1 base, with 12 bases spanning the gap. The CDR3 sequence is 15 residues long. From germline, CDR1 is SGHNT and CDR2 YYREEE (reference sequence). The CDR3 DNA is TGTGCCAGCAGCTCTCCGACACTCGGCACAGATACGCAGTATTTT. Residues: CASSSPTLGTDTQYF.

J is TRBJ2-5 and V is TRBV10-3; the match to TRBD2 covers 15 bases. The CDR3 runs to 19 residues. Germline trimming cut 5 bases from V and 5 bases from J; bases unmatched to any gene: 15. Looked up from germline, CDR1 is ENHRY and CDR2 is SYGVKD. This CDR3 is CAISRTSGGVVLGGETQYF. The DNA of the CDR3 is TGTGCCATCAGTAGGACTAGCGGGGGGGTAGTATTGGGCGGGGAGACCCAGTACTTC.

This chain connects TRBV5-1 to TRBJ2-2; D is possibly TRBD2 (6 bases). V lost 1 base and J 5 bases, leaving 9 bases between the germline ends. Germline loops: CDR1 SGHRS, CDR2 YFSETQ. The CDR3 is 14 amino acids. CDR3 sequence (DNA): TGCGCCAGCAGCTTGTACGCGGGGACCGGGGAGCTGTTTTTT. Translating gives CASSLYAGTGELFF.

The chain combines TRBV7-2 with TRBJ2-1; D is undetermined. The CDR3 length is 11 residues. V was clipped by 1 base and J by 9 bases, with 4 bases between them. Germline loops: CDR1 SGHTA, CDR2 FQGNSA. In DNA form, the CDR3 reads TGTGCCAGCAGCTTAGTTAGTGAGCAGTTCTTC. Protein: CASSLVSEQFF.

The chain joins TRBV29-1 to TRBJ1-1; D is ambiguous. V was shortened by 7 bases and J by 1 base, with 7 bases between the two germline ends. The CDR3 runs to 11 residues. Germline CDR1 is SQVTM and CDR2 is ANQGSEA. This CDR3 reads CSATTNTEAFF. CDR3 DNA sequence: TGCAGCGCAACAACGAACACTGAAGCTTTCTTT.

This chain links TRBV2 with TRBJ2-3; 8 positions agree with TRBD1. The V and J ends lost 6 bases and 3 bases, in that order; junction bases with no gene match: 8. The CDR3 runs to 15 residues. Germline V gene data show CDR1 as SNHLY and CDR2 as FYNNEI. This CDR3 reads CASSRTGPFTDTQYF. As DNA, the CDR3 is TGTGCCAGCAGCCGGACAGGGCCCTTTACAGATACGCAGTATTTT.

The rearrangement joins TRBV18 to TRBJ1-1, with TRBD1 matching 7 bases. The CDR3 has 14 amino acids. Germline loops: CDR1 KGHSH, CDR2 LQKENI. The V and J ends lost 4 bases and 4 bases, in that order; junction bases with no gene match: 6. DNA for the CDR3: TGTGCCAGCTCACTAGGACAGGAGCTCACTGAAGCTTTCTTT. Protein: CASSLGQELTEAFF.

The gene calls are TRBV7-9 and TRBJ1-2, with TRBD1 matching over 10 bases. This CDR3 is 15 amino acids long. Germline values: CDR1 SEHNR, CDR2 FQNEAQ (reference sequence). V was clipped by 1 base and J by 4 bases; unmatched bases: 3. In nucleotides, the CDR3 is TGTGCCAGCAGCTTAGGGGACAGGGGAAGCTATGGCTACACCTTC. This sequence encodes CASSLGDRGSYGYTF.

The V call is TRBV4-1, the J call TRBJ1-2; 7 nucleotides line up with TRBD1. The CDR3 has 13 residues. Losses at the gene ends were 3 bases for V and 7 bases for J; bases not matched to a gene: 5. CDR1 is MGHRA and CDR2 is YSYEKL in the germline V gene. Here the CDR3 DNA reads TGCGCCAGCAGCCAGGGGACAGAAGGTGGCTACACCTTC. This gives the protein CASSQGTEGGYTF.

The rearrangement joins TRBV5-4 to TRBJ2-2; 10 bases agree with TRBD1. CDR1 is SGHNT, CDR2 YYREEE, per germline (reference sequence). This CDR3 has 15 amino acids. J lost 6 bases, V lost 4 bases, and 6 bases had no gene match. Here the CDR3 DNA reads TGTGCCAGCAGCCTTACCGGGACAGGGGCCGGGGAGCTGTTTTTT. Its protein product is CASSLTGTGAGELFF.

CDR3 DNA sequence: TGTGCCAGCAGTGGTTACGGACAGTTGAACACTGAAGCTTTCTTT. It codes for CASSGYGQLNTEAFF. The rearrangement joins TRBV6-1 to TRBJ1-1, with D possibly being TRBD1 (6 bases). V was shortened by 4 bases and J by 0 bases, with 12 bases between the two germline ends. CDR1 and CDR2 from the germline V gene are MNHNS and SASEGT. The CDR3 is 15 amino acids.

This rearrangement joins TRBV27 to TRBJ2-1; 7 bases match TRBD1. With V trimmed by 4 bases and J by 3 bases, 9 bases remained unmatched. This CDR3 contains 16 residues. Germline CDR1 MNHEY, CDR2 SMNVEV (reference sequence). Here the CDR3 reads CASSSTRQGFYNEQFF. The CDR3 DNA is TGTGCCAGCAGTTCGACCAGACAGGGATTCTACAATGAGCAGTTCTTC.

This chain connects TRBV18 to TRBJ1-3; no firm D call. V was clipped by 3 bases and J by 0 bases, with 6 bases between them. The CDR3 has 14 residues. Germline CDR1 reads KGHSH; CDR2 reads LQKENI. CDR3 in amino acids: CASSPYSSGNTIYF. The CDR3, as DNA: TGTGCCAGCTCACCCTACAGCTCTGGAAACACCATATATTTT.

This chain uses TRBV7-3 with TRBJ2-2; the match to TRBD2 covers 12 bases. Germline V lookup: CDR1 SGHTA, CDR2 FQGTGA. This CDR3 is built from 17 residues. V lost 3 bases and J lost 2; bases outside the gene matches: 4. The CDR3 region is CASSFRTSGANTGELFF. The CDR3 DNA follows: TGTGCCAGCAGCTTTCGGACTAGCGGGGCCAACACCGGGGAGCTGTTTTTT. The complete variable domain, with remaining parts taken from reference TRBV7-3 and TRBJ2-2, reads GAGVSQTPSNKVTEKGKYVELRCDPISGHTALYWYRQSLGQGPEFLIYFQGTGAADDSGLPNDRFFAVRPEGSVSTLKIQRTERGDSAVYLCASSFRTSGANTGELFFGEGSRLTVL.

The DNA for the CDR3 is TGCGCCAGCAGCCAAGTATATCTTCGGGACACCTCTGGGTATGGCTACACCTTC. It encodes CASSQVYLRDTSGYGYTF. This rearrangement joins TRBV4-1 to TRBJ1-2, with D maybe TRBD1 (6 bases). The V and J ends lost 1 base and 5 bases respectively, with 23 bases between them. The germline V gene encodes CDR1 MGHRA and CDR2 YSYEKL. The CDR3 has 18 amino acids.

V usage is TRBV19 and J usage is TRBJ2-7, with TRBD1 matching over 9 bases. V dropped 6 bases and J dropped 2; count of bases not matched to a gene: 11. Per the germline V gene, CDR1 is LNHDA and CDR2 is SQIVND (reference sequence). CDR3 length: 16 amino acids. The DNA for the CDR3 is TGTGCCAGTAGGACCCCGCTCGGGACAGGGACCTACGAGCAGTACTTC. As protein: CASRTPLGTGTYEQYF.

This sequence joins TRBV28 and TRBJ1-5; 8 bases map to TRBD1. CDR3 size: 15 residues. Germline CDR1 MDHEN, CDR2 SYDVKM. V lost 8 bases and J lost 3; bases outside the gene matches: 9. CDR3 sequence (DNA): TGTGCCAGCCAGGGAGAGACAGGGGTCAATCAGCCCCAGCATTTT. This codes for CASQGETGVNQPQHF.

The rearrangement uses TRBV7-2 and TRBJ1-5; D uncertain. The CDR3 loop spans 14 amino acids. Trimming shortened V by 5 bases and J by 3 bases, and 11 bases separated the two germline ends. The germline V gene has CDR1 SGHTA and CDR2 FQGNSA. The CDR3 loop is CASSGLGVNQPQHF. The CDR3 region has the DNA TGTGCCAGCAGCGGCCTCGGGGTCAATCAGCCCCAGCATTTT. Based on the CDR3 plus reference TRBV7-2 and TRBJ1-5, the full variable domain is GAGVSQSPSNKVTEKGKDVELRCDPISGHTALYWYRQSLGQGLEFLIYFQGNSAPDKSGLPSDRFSAERTGGSVSTLTIQRTQQEDSAVYLCASSGLGVNQPQHFGDGTRLSIL.

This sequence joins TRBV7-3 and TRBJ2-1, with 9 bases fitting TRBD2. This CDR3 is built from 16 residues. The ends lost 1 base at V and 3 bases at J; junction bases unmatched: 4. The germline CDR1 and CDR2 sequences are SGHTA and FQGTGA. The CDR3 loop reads CASSLRLAGFYNEQFF. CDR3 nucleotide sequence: TGTGCCAGCAGCTTAAGGCTAGCGGGGTTCTACAATGAGCAGTTCTTC.

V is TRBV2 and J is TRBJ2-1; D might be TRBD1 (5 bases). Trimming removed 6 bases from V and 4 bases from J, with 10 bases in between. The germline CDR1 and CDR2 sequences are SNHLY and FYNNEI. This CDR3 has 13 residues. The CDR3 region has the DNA TGTGCCAGCAGGGGGCTCGGGTACAATGAGCAGTTCTTC. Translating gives CASRGLGYNEQFF.

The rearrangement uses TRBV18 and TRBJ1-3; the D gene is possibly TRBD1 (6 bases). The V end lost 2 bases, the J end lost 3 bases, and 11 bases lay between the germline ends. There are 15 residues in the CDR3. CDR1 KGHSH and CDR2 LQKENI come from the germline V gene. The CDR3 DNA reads TGTGCCAGCTCACCAGCAGGGGCAAATGGAAACACCATATATTTT. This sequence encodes CASSPAGANGNTIYF. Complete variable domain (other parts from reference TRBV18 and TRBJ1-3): NAGVMQNPRHLVRRRGQEARLRCSPMKGHSHVYWYRQLPEEGLKFMVYLQKENIIDESGMPKERFSAEFPKEGPSILRIQQVVRGDSAAYFCASSPAGANGNTIYFGEGSWLTVV.

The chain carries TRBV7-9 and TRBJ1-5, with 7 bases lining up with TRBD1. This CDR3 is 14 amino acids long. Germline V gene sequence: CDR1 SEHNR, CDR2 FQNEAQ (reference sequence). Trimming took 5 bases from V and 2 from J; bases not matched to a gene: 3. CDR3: CASSPGTGNQPQHF. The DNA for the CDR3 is TGTGCCAGCAGCCCAGGGACAGGCAATCAGCCCCAGCATTTT.

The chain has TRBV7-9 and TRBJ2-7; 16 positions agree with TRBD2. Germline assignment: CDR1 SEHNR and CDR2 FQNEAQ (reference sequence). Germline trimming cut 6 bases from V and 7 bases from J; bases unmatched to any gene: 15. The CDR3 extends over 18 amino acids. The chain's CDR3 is CASSDMTGTSGRAGEQYF. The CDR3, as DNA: TGTGCCAGCAGTGATATGACCGGGACTAGCGGGAGGGCGGGTGAGCAGTACTTC.

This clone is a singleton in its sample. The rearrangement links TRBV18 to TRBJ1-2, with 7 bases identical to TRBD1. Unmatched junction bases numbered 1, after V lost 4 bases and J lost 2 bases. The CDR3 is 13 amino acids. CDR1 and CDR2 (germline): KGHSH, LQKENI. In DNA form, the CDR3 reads TGTGCCAGCTCACGGGACAGCAACTATGGCTACACCTTC. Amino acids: CASSRDSNYGYTF.